The present T cell receptor beta chain was sequenced within a study of blood T cell repertoires in COVID-19. Turning to the study itself: PBMCs, B-cell-depleted T cells, or T cells provided the cDNA or gDNA that made up the material.

Method: immunoSEQ multiplex PCR; TCRdb's copy keeps in-frame clones and lacks some. The table has over 150,000 clones, roughly four fifths seen once. CDR1 SQVTM and CDR2 ANQGSEA come from the germline V gene. The V gene lost 0 bases and the J gene lost 8 bases, with 11 bases spanning the gap. The CDR3 sequence is 13 residues long. The chain uses TRBV29-1 and TRBJ2-1; the D gene is possibly TRBD2 (5 bases). The sample was PBMCs or T cells enriched from blood (not recorded which). This TCR was sampled from a man aged 35 to 55 who had recovered from COVID-19. The CDR3 nucleotides are TGCAGCGTTGAAGATCGGGGTAACGATGAGCAGTTCTTC. Protein product: CSVEDRGNDEQFF.